These T cell receptor beta chains were read from a single sample in a study of early T cells in non-severe SARS-CoV-2 infection. TCRdb fed the 5' RACE reads into MiXCR, producing one record per CDR3 protein. The sample has 10,000 to 13,000 distinct CDR3 sequences, about 4.9% seen once; the top ten hold 9.9%. The source material was whole blood. These receptors were collected from an adult who was a healthcare worker with PCR-confirmed SARS-CoV-2 infection or an uninfected control (not recorded which). Both conserved end residues are part of each CDR3. D genes are given only for firm matches. The listing skips clone size in some rows; elsewhere it reads once, few, many or a size class.

size	V	D	J	CDR3	DNA
many	TRBV7-9	.	TRBJ1-2	CASSLLSFLNQGPYGYTF	TGTGCCAGCAGCTTACTCTCTTTTCTGAACCAAGGTCCCTATGGCTACACCTTC
many	TRBV7-3	.	TRBJ2-7	CASSLRGSGYEQYF	TGTGCCAGCAGCTTAAGGGGTTCCGGCTACGAGCAGTACTTC
many	TRBV20-1	.	TRBJ1-2	CSARSTGYYGYTF	TGCAGTGCTCGCAGTACAGGGTACTATGGCTACACCTTC
medium-sized	TRBV7-6	TRBD2	TRBJ2-3	CASSGGTFLGTDTQYF	TGTGCCAGTAGCGGGGGGACGTTTTTGGGAACAGATACGCAGTATTTT
many	TRBV5-1	.	TRBJ2-3	CASSRVPTGSSTDTQYF	TGCGCCAGCAGCCGCGTGCCGACAGGCTCTAGCACAGATACGCAGTATTTT
once	TRBV12-3/TRBV12-4	.	TRBJ2-7	CASSFLLQYEQYF	TGTGCCAGCAGTTTCTTGTTACAATACGAGCAGTACTTC
many	TRBV20-1	.	TRBJ1-5	CSARGPNQPQHF	TGCAGTGCTAGAGGGCCCAATCAGCCCCAGCATTTT
medium-sized	TRBV10-2	TRBD1	TRBJ1-1	CASTPTGAPEAFF	TGCGCCAGCACCCCGACAGGGGCACCTGAAGCTTTCTTT
many	TRBV11-3	.	TRBJ2-1	CASSLGTGSYNEQFF	TGTGCCAGCAGCTTGGGAACAGGGTCTTACAATGAGCAGTTCTTC
few	TRBV9	.	TRBJ1-1	CASSPQVANTEAFF	TGTGCCAGCAGCCCACAGGTGGCGAACACTGAAGCTTTCTTT
many	TRBV5-1	.	TRBJ2-5	CASSTAATIQETQYF	TGCGCCAGCAGTACCGCTGCCACCATCCAAGAGACCCAGTACTTC
many	TRBV7-2	.	TRBJ1-5	CASSLHREGAQHF	TGTGCCAGCAGCTTACACCGAGAAGGGGCCCAGCATTTT
medium-sized	TRBV4-3	.	TRBJ2-2	CASSQVPENTGELFF	TGCGCCAGCAGCCAAGTACCCGAGAACACCGGGGAGCTGTTTTTT
.	TRBV14	TRBD1	TRBJ2-3	CASSHRQGRADTQYF	TGTGCCAGCAGCCACAGACAGGGGCGGGCAGATACGCAGTATTTT
.	TRBV7-2	TRBD1	TRBJ2-5	CASAYDRGWGETQYF	TGTGCCAGCGCCTACGACAGGGGGTGGGGAGAGACCCAGTACTTC
medium-sized	TRBV13	.	TRBJ1-2	CASSVNRLISYGYTF	TGTGCCAGCAGCGTAAACCGACTGATCAGCTATGGCTACACCTTC
many	TRBV5-1	.	TRBJ2-3	CASSPNEDRLTQYF	TGCGCCAGCAGCCCCAACGAAGACAGGTTGACGCAGTATTTT
once	TRBV12-3/TRBV12-4	TRBD1	TRBJ1-1	CASSVGQGTEAFF	TGTGCCAGCAGTGTCGGACAGGGCACTGAAGCTTTCTTT
.	TRBV7-2	TRBD1	TRBJ2-2	CASSLPTGASTGELFF	TGTGCCAGCAGCCTACCGACAGGGGCGAGCACCGGGGAGCTGTTTTTT
few	TRBV7-9	.	TRBJ2-2	CASSLSGANTGELFF	TGTGCCAGCAGCTTATCGGGCGCGAACACCGGGGAGCTGTTTTTT
.	TRBV12-3/TRBV12-4	TRBD1	TRBJ2-5	CASSRRTGGRETQYF	TGTGCCAGCAGCCGACGGACAGGGGGGAGAGAGACCCAGTACTTC
few	TRBV15	.	TRBJ1-6	CATSREQTNSPLHF	TGTGCCACCAGCAGAGAACAGACCAATTCACCCCTCCACTTT
.	TRBV4-1	.	TRBJ2-1	CASSQEEFNEQFF	TGCGCCAGCAGCCAAGAAGAGTTTAATGAGCAGTTCTTC
.	TRBV19	TRBD1	TRBJ1-1	CASSVQGARRTEAFF	TGTGCCAGTAGTGTACAGGGGGCGCGCCGGACTGAAGCTTTCTTT
medium-sized	TRBV30	.	TRBJ1-4	CAWSVGSANEKLFF	TGTGCCTGGAGTGTAGGGTCAGCTAATGAAAAACTGTTTTTT
many	TRBV5-6	.	TRBJ2-5	CASSSLKNGRQETQYF	TGTGCCAGCAGCTCGCTAAAAAATGGACGCCAAGAGACCCAGTACTTC
medium-sized	TRBV19	.	TRBJ1-4	CASSITRHARNEKLFF	TGTGCCAGTAGTATAACTCGACACGCCCGTAATGAAAAACTGTTTTTT
.	TRBV6-2/TRBV6-3	.	TRBJ2-5	CASGATSFETQYF	TGTGCCAGCGGAGCGACCAGCTTCGAGACCCAGTACTTC
many	TRBV27	.	TRBJ1-6	CASSHGQGNNSPLHF	TGTGCCAGCAGCCACGGGCAGGGGAATAATTCACCCCTCCACTTT
many	TRBV4-1	TRBD2	TRBJ2-7	CASSQGLAGGPLNYEQYF	TGCGCCAGCAGCCAAGGACTAGCGGGGGGACCACTTAACTACGAGCAGTACTTC
many	TRBV4-3	TRBD2	TRBJ2-3	CASSQDTSEGTDTQYF	TGCGCCAGCAGCCAAGATACTAGCGAAGGCACAGATACGCAGTATTTT
many	TRBV25-1	.	TRBJ2-7	CASSEYGSYEQYF	TGTGCCAGCAGTGAATACGGGTCCTACGAGCAGTACTTC
many	TRBV29-1	.	TRBJ2-5	CSVGGETQYF	TGCAGCGTTGGGGGCGAGACCCAGTACTTC
many	TRBV19	TRBD2	TRBJ2-5	CASSAGLAGQETQYF	TGTGCCAGTAGTGCGGGACTAGCGGGGCAAGAGACCCAGTACTTC
many	TRBV5-8	TRBD2	TRBJ2-3	CASSLGLAGSDTQYF	TGTGCCAGCAGCTTGGGACTAGCGGGGTCAGATACGCAGTATTTT